These 15 T cell receptor beta chains originate from one sample sequenced in a study of blood T cell repertoires in COVID-19. The protocol was immunoSEQ multiplex PCR, while the TCRdb copy is restricted to in-frame clones and leaves out a portion. The repertoire holds 85,000 to 95,000 clones, with 90% to 95% as singletons. The specimen sequenced was peripheral blood. All receptors derive from a woman in her forties or fifties in a cohort sampled during active COVID-19.

This rearrangement joins TRBV3-1 (or the pseudogene TRBV3-2) to TRBJ2-1; possible D gene TRBD1, 6 bases. V lost 1 base to trimming and J lost 4 bases, with 14 bases between them. The germline V gene has CDR1 LGHDT and CDR2 YNNKEL (reference sequence). The CDR3 has 16 amino acids. The CDR3 is CASSQVPDSSYNEQFF. The CDR3 DNA reads TGTGCCAGCAGCCAAGTCCCGGACAGCTCGTACAATGAGCAGTTCTTC.

The J gene is TRBJ1-4, the V gene TRBV6-5; 8 bases agree with TRBD1. The length of the CDR3 is 14 residues. V trimming: 6 bases; J trimming: 5 bases; junction bases outside the gene matches: 5. In germline, CDR1 is MNHEY, CDR2 SVGAGI. The CDR3 DNA reads as TGTGCCAGCAGGCCCGGGACAGGCAATGAAAAACTGTTTTTT. This codes for CASRPGTGNEKLFF.

V is TRBV6-6 and J is TRBJ1-3; TRBD1 agrees at 7 bases. The CDR3 runs 16 residues. Germline CDR1 MNHNY, CDR2 SVGAGI (reference sequence). Trimming at V came to 8 bases and at J to 2 bases, leaving 12 bases not matched to a gene. In DNA form, the CDR3 reads TGTGCCAGCGGTCACACAGGGGACATCCCTGGAAACACCATATATTTT. This sequence encodes CASGHTGDIPGNTIYF.

The chain employs TRBV5-4 and TRBJ2-3; TRBD2 matches 10 bases. CDR1 is SGHNT, CDR2 YYREEE, per germline (reference sequence). Losses at the gene ends were 0 bases for V and 4 bases for J; bases not matched to a gene: 8. This CDR3 region has 17 residues. CDR3 amino acids: CASSLGLAGDRADTQYF. CDR3 DNA sequence: TGTGCCAGCAGCTTGGGCCTAGCGGGAGATCGGGCAGATACGCAGTATTTT.

The gene calls are TRBV4-1 and TRBJ2-7; TRBD1 matches 10 bases. Unmatched junction bases numbered 10, after V lost 3 bases and J lost 5 bases. Germline V lookup: CDR1 MGHRA, CDR2 YSYEKL. CDR3 length: 16 residues. The CDR3 DNA sequence: TGCGCCAGCAGCCATGCCGGGACAGGGGTCTTCAACGAGCAGTACTTC. Translating gives CASSHAGTGVFNEQYF.

This chain's CDR3 is CASNNPRGGPYSNQPQHF. CDR3 DNA: TGTGCCAGCAACAACCCGAGGGGGGGGCCTTATAGCAATCAGCCCCAGCATTTT. The J gene is TRBJ1-5, the V gene TRBV7-4; TRBD1 is a possible D gene (6 bases). The CDR3 has 18 amino acids. Between the trimmed V and J ends, which lost 7 bases and 0 bases, there was a span of 22 bases. Germline assignment: CDR1 SGHVT and CDR2 SQSDAQ.

The chain joins TRBV29-1 to TRBJ2-2, with 13 bases identical to TRBD2. Trimming removed 4 bases from V and 15 bases from J; junction bases left unmatched: 5. This CDR3 is 12 amino acids long. Germline V CDR1 and CDR2: SQVTM, ANQGSEA. Written as DNA, the CDR3 is TGCAGCGTTGGGACTAGCGGGAGTGTAATGTTTTTT. It specifies CSVGTSGSVMFF.

V and J are TRBV24-1 and TRBJ2-5; the match to TRBD2 covers 9 bases. V was pared by 5 bases and J by 3 bases, with 21 bases of the junction left unmatched. Germline values: CDR1 KGHDR, CDR2 SFDVKD. This CDR3 region has 20 residues. Written as DNA, the CDR3 is TGTGCCACCAGTGGTCCCGGACGTGCTAGCGGGACGGGGGCAGAAGAGACCCAGTACTTC. The encoded protein is CATSGPGRASGTGAEETQYF.

The chain combines TRBV11-2 with TRBJ2-7; maybe TRBD2 (5 bases). CDR1 is SGHAT, CDR2 FQNNGV, per germline. The V end was cut by 2 bases, the J end by 5 bases, with 10 bases between. This CDR3 has 13 amino acids. CDR3 in DNA: TGTGCCAGCAGCTTACCCTCCGGGGACGAGCAGTACTTC. This gives the protein CASSLPSGDEQYF.

J is TRBJ2-2 and V is TRBV27, with TRBD2 matching 12 bases. This CDR3 comprises 16 residues. Germline values: CDR1 MNHEY, CDR2 SMNVEV (reference sequence). The trim removed 6 bases at V and 2 bases at J, leaving 4 bases unmatched. CDR3 sequence reads: CASRRLAGENTGELFF. Here the CDR3 DNA reads TGTGCCAGCAGGAGACTAGCGGGAGAAAACACCGGGGAGCTGTTTTTT.

The genes are TRBV28 and TRBJ1-2; D is perhaps TRBD1 (5 bases). Germline V gene data show CDR1 as MDHEN and CDR2 as SYDVKM. The ends were cut back, 11 bases at V and 6 bases at J, with 16 bases in the middle. The CDR3 is 12 residues long. The CDR3: CASSGGGDGYTF. In nucleotides, the CDR3 is TGTGCCTCCTCGGGGGGAGGGGATGGCTACACCTTC.

This chain uses TRBV5-1 with TRBJ2-1; unclear D gene. Germline values: CDR1 SGHRS, CDR2 YFSETQ. This CDR3 contains 14 residues. V shed 2 bases and J shed 5 bases, with 11 bases lying between them. CDR3 DNA sequence: TGCGCCAGCAGCTTCGGTTCGGTGAACAATGAGCAGTTCTTC. It yields the protein CASSFGSVNNEQFF.

The V and J genes are TRBV10-2 and TRBJ2-5, with D uncertain. Germline V gene sequence: CDR1 WSHSY, CDR2 SAAADI. Trimming left V 2 bases short and J 4 bases short, with 5 bases between. This CDR3 has 12 amino acids. The CDR3 coding sequence is TGCGCCAGCAGTGAGGTTCGAGAGACCCAGTACTTC. Protein product: CASSEVRETQYF.

This chain links TRBV10-1 with TRBJ2-1, with TRBD2 identical over 11 bases. This CDR3 has 17 residues. The V segment lost 5 bases and the J segment 3 bases; nucleotides outside the gene matches: 9. Germline V gene lookup returns CDR1 WNHNN and CDR2 SYGVQD (reference sequence). CDR3 nucleotide sequence: TGCGCCAGCAGTCCCGGGGTAGCGGGGGGGCACTACAATGAGCAGTTCTTC. Amino acid sequence: CASSPGVAGGHYNEQFF.

As DNA, the CDR3 is TGTGCCAGCAGTGAACGCGGCTGGGAGCTGTTTTTT. It codes for CASSERGWELFF. V is TRBV6-1 and J is TRBJ2-2, with D hard to call. Germline CDR1 and CDR2: MNHNS and SASEGT. This CDR3 spans 12 amino acids. The ends were cut back, 2 bases at V and 9 bases at J, with 7 bases in the middle.